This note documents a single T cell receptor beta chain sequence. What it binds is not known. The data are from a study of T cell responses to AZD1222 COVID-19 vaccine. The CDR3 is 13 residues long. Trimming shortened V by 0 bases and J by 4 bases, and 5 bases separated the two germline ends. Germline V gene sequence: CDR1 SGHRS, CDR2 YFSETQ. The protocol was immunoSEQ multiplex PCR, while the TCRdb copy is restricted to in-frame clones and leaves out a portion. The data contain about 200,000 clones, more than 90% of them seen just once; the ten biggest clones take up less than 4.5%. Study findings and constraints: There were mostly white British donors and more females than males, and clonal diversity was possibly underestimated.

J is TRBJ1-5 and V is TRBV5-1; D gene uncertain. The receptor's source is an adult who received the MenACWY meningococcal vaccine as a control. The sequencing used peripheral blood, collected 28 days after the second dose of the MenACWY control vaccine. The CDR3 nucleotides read TGCGCCAGCAGCTTGGGGGAGAATCAGCCCCAGCATTTT. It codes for CASSLGENQPQHF.